This TCR beta chain was found in a study of blood T cells in healthy people across ages (dated by TCRdb to between 2014 and 2017). Regarding the complete study: In model experiments, template switching captured about one uniquely barcoded TCR beta cDNA molecule for every two T cells. Using deep sequencing normalized with unique cDNA molecular identifiers, the study measured how TCR beta repertoire diversity changes with age. The donors were divided into four age groups: young (average approximately 17 years), middle-aged (approximately 41), aged (about 62) and long-lived (about 79). Two additional independent replicas of 1 million unique cDNA reads from the same blood draw were analyzed for two donors (one aged 18 to 30 and one aged 80 or older). To avoid experimental bias, donors of different ages were spread randomly across the sequencing lanes.

Overall study outcomes, separate from this receptor: Because profiling used bulk unsorted PBMCs, naive and antigen-experienced compartments could not be compared conclusively. The percentage of naive T cells measured by flow cytometry correlated strongly with observed TCR beta diversity. Because donor CMV infection status was unknown, age-related changes in expanded clonotypes were potentially confounded. Compared with the aged group, the long-lived group had more naive CD4+ T cells, fewer expanded clones and increased TCR diversity, a pattern suggesting age selection. Estimates of total diversity based on one million sequenced T cells were regarded as lower bounds and as underestimates. As age increased, observed TCR beta diversity per million T cells dropped in a roughly linear way, and a significant reduction was already evident by age 40.

The donors were 40 or so Caucasian individuals from Russia, aged roughly 6 to 100 years, who were systemically healthy. Each donor gave ten milliliters of peripheral blood, drawn into EDTA-treated Vacutainer tubes. Ficoll-Paque density-gradient centrifugation was used to isolate PBMCs, with at least 7 million per sample. Total RNA was extracted from PBMCs with Trizol reagent, with at least 6 micrograms obtained per sample. The percentages of naive CD45RAhigh/CD27high T cells were determined by flow cytometry on a PBMC aliquot from every donor. CDR1 and CDR2 were assigned from the germline V gene as MNHEY and SVGEGT. V is pared back by 5 bases and J by 0 bases, with 11 bases lying between the germline termini. The CDR3, cysteine through phenylalanine, is 15 amino acids long. The DNA shown is the 45-base CDR3, in frame from base 1. Library preparation employed 5' RACE. Sequencing instrument: Illumina HiSeq 2500. The second PCR ran for about 6 to 12 cycles and used a J-beta primer mix along with a sample-barcoded 5' primer. Each TCR beta cDNA molecule received a unique molecular identifier from a template-switch 5' adaptor carrying 12 random nucleotides. At least 2.5 million CDR3-containing paired-end reads were obtained from each sample. The Mint cDNA synthesis kit, primed by a TRBC-specific oligonucleotide, was used to synthesize first-strand cDNA from all RNA. Following uracil-DNA glycosylase treatment, a first 18-cycle PCR with universal primers M1SS and BC2_uni_R was performed on all cDNA. Regarding the original processing steps: Normalization of each sample was performed by random selection of 1 million high-quality reads, each carrying a distinct molecular identifier. Reads with shared molecular identifiers were discarded instead of being binned into consensus sequences. MiTCR, with a Q25 quality threshold and the strictest error-elimination algorithm, was used for CDR3 identification, clonotype clustering and error correction. Lower-bound total TCR beta diversity was estimated with a nonparametric unseen species model using Euler transformation. Clones were called with MiXCR by TCRdb after fastp trimmed the public reads at Q25, and only in-frame beta chains were retained. Each CDR3 protein gets just one entry, which takes the most common genes and DNA from the rows behind it. TCRdb assigned the V and J calls; the authors' analysis was not used. Recorded for this sample are 700,000 to 950,000 distinct CDR3 sequences; 58% of them occurred a single time. Clones ranked in the top ten supply approximately 21% of the sample.

Worth noting for this clonotype: Its antigen has not been determined. One base away there is no much larger clone; base qualities are not given.

This TCR derives from a man aged 30 to 45 in good health. This receptor chain uses TRBV6-2 or TRBV6-3 and TRBJ2-1, and TRBD2 may be the D gene, going by 6 matching bases. Material: blood. The DNA sequence is given as TGTGCCAGCAGTCATCGGAGGGACTCCTACAATGAGCAGTTCTTC. This encodes CASSHRRDSYNEQFF.